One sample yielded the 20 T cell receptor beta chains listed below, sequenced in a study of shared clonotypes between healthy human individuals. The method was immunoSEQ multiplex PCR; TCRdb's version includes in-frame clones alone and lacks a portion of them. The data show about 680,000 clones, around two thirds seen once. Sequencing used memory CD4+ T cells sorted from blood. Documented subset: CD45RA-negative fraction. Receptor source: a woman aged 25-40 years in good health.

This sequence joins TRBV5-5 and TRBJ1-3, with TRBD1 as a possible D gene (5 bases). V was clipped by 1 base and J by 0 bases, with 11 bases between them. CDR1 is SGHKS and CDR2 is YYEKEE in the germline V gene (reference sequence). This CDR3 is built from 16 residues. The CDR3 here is CASSLSLGVSGNTIYF. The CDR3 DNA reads TGTGCCAGCAGCTTGAGCTTAGGGGTCTCTGGAAACACCATATATTTT.

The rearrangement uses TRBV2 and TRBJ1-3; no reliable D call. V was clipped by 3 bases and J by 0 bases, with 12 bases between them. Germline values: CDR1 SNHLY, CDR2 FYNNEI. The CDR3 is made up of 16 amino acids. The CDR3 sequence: CASSETDSRSGNTIYF. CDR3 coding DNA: TGTGCCAGCAGTGAGACCGATAGCCGCTCTGGAAACACCATATATTTT.

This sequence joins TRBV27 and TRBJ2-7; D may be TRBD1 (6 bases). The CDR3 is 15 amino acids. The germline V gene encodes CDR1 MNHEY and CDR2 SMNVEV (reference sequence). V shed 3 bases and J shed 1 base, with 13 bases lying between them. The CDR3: CASSFLDSRSYEQYF. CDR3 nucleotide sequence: TGTGCCAGCAGTTTTCTGGACAGCCGGTCCTACGAGCAGTACTTC.

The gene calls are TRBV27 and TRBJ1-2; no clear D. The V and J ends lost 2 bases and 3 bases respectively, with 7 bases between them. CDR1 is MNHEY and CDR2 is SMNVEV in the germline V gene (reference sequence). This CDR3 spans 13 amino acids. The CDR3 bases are TGTGCCAGCAGTTTAACATCGGACTATGGCTACACCTTC. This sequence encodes CASSLTSDYGYTF.

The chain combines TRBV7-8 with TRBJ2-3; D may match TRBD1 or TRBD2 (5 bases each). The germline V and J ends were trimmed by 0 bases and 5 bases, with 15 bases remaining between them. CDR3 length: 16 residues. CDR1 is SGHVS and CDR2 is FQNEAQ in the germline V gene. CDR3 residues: CASSLAGRTVGDTQYF. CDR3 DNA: TGTGCCAGCAGCTTAGCGGGACGGACTGTAGGAGATACGCAGTATTTT. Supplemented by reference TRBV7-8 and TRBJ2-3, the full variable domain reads GAGVSQSPRYKVAKRGQDVALRCDPISGHVSLFWYQQALGQGPEFLTYFQNEAQLDKSGLPSDRFFAERPEGSVSTLKIQRTQQEDSAVYLCASSLAGRTVGDTQYFGPGTRLTVL.

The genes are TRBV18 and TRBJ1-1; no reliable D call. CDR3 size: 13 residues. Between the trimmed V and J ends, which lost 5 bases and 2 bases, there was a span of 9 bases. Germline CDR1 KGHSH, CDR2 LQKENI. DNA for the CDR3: TGTGCCAGCTCAAGAGAGGGCAACACTGAAGCTTTCTTT. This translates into CASSREGNTEAFF.

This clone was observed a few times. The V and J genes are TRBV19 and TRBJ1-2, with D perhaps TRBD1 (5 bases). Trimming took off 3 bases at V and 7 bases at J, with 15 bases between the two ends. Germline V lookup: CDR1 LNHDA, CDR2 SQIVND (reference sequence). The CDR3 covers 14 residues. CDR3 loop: CASSITGAEAGYTF. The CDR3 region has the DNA TGTGCCAGTAGTATTACTGGGGCAGAGGCTGGCTACACCTTC.

CDR3 loop: CASSEGDGASTDTQYF. CDR3 coding DNA: TGTGCCAGCAGTGAGGGGGACGGCGCTAGCACAGATACGCAGTATTTT. This rearrangement joins TRBV6-4 to TRBJ2-3, with D perhaps being TRBD1 or TRBD2 (5 bases each). Deletions cut 3 bases from V and 0 bases from J, with 13 bases between. This CDR3 has 16 amino acids. Germline V gene data show CDR1 as MRHNA and CDR2 as SNTAGT.

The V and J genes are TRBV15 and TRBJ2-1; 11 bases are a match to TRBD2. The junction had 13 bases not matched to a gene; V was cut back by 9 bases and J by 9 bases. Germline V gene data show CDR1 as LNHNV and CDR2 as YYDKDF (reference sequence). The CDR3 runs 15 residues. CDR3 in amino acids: CATSIQTSGKREQFF. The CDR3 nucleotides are TGTGCCACTTCCATCCAGACTAGCGGGAAACGTGAGCAGTTCTTC.

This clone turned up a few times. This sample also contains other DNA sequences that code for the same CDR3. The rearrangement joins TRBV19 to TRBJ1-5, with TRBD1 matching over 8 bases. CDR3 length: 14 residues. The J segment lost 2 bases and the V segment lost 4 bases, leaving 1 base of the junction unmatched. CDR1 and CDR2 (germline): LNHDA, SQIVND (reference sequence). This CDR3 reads CASSTTGGNQPQHF. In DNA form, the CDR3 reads TGTGCCAGTAGTACGACAGGGGGCAATCAGCCCCAGCATTTT.

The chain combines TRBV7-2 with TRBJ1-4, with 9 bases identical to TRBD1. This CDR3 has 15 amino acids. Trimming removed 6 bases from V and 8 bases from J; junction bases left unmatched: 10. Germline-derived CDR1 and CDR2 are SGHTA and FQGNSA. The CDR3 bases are TGTGCCAGCAGTTTGGCACAGACAGGGGGGGAAAAACTGTTTTTT. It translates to CASSLAQTGGEKLFF.

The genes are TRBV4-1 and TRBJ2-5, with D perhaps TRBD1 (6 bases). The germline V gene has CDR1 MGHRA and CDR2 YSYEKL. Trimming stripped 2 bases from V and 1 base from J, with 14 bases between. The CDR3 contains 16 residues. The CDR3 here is CASSQLPRDIQETQYF. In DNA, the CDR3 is TGCGCCAGCAGCCAATTACCCCGGGACATCCAAGAGACCCAGTACTTC.

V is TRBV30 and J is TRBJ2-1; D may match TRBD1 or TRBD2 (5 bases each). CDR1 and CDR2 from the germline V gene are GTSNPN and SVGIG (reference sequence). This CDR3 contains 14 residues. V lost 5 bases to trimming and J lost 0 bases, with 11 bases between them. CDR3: CAWGTGSSYNEQFF. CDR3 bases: TGTGCCTGGGGGACGGGGAGCTCCTACAATGAGCAGTTCTTC.

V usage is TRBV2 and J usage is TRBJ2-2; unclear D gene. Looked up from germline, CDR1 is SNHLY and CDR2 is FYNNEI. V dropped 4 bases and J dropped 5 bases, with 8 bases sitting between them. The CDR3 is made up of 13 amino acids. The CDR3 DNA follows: TGTGCCAGCAGTGTACGGAGAACCGGGGAGCTGTTTTTT. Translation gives CASSVRRTGELFF.

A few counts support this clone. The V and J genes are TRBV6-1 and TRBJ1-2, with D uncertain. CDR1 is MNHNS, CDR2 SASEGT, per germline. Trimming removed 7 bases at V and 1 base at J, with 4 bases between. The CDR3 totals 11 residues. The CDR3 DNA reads TGTGCCAGCAAGGGTAACTATGGCTACACCTTC. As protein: CASKGNYGYTF.

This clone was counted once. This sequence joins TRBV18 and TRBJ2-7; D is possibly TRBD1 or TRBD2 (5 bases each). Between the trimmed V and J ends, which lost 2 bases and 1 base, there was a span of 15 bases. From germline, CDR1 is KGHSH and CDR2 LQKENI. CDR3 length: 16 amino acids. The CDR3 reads CASSPSRGGGSYEQYF. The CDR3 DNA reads TGTGCCAGCTCACCAAGTCGGGGCGGTGGGTCCTACGAGCAGTACTTC.

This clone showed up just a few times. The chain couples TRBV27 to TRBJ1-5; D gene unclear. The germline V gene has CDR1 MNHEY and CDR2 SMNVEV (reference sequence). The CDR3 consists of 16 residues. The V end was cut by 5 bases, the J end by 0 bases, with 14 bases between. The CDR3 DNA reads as TGTGCCAGCAGTCCGAGGAGACAACCTAGCAATCAGCCCCAGCATTTT. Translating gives CASSPRRQPSNQPQHF.

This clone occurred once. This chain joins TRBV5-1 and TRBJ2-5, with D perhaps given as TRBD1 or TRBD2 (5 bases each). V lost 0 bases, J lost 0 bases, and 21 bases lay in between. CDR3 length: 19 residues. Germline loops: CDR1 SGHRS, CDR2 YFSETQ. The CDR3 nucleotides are TGCGCCAGCAGCTTGGTGTGGGGCGGTACACGGAGGTACCAAGAGACCCAGTACTTC. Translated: CASSLVWGGTRRYQETQYF.

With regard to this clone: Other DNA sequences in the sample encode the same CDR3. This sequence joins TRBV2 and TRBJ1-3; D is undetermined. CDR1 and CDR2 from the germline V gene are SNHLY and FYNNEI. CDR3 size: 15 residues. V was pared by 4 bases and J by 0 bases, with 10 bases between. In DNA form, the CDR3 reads TGTGCCAGCAGTGGACAACCGAGCTCTGGAAACACCATATATTTT. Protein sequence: CASSGQPSSGNTIYF.

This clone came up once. CDR3 sequence (DNA): TGCAGCGTTGTCGACTCAGGGCGTCAATACGAGCAGTACTTC. Its protein product is CSVVDSGRQYEQYF. The V gene is TRBV29-1, the J gene TRBJ2-7, with D tentatively TRBD1 (5 bases). CDR3 size: 14 residues. Germline V gene lookup returns CDR1 SQVTM and CDR2 ANQGSEA. Trimming cost V 4 bases and J 4 bases, with 17 bases left between them.